One sample yielded the 21 T cell receptor beta chains listed below, sequenced in a study of beta chain features in type 1 diabetes. The authors reverse transcribed all of the isolated RNA, so sequencing captured expressed TCRB transcripts. TCRdb's table, derived via immunoSEQ multiplex PCR, lists solely in-frame clones and lacks some. Of 200,000 to 250,000 clones in the sample, 27% were seen once. The sample taken for sequencing was central memory CD4+ T cells from blood. The receptor source for this set is a man between 25 and 39 years old in good health.

V usage is TRBV7-2 and J usage is TRBJ1-1, with 11 bases matching TRBD1. After removal of 6 bases from V and 1 base from J, the junction contained 7 bases not matched to a gene. CDR3 length equals 16 residues. The V gene's germline CDR1 is SGHTA and CDR2 FQGNSA. The CDR3 DNA sequence: TGTGCCAGCAGACAGGACAGGGGGCGAGGGAACACTGAAGCTTTCTTT. Its protein product is CASRQDRGRGNTEAFF.

The chain combines TRBV30 with TRBJ2-1; D not resolved. V lost 2 bases and J 4 bases, leaving 9 bases between the germline ends. The germline gives CDR1 GTSNPN, CDR2 SVGIG (reference sequence). This CDR3 contains 13 residues. The CDR3 loop is CAWSNSAYNEQFF. The CDR3 DNA follows: TGTGCCTGGAGTAACTCAGCATACAATGAGCAGTTCTTC.

This clone has just a few counts. The chain uses TRBV30 and TRBJ1-5; TRBD1 agrees at 7 bases. Trimming took 0 bases from V and 6 from J; bases not matched to a gene: 11. The germline CDR1 and CDR2 sequences are GTSNPN and SVGIG (reference sequence). The CDR3 is 16 amino acids. The CDR3 region is CAWSVERGRVVQPQHF. CDR3 coding DNA: TGTGCCTGGAGTGTCGAGAGGGGGCGAGTGGTTCAGCCCCAGCATTTT.

This clone was counted only a few times. This sample also contains other DNA sequences that code for the same CDR3. This rearrangement joins TRBV29-1 to TRBJ1-1; 7 bases match TRBD1. This CDR3 is 13 amino acids long. The junction had 4 bases not matched to a gene; V was cut back by 5 bases and J by 1 base. From germline, CDR1 is SQVTM and CDR2 ANQGSEA. In DNA, the CDR3 is TGCAGCGTTAGTACAGGGGCGAACACTGAAGCTTTCTTT. Protein: CSVSTGANTEAFF.

V usage is TRBV6-5 and J usage is TRBJ1-5; D gene uncertain. Germline loops: CDR1 MNHEY, CDR2 SVGAGI. The CDR3 is 14 amino acids. The V end lost 6 bases, the J end lost 1 base, and 10 bases lay between the germline ends. CDR3 residues: CASSLSNSNQPQHF. CDR3 DNA sequence: TGTGCCAGCAGCCTTTCGAACAGCAATCAGCCCCAGCATTTT.

CDR3: CASSLARLAGGPNEQFF. CDR3 nucleotides: TGTGCCAGCAGCTTAGCTCGACTAGCGGGGGGGCCCAATGAGCAGTTCTTC. The V and J genes are TRBV7-2 and TRBJ2-1, with 14 bases aligning to TRBD2. Per the germline V gene, CDR1 is SGHTA and CDR2 is FQGNSA. CDR3 length: 17 residues. Unmatched junction bases numbered 4, after V lost 0 bases and J lost 6 bases.

This clone was counted ten times or more. The chain uses TRBV11-2 and TRBJ1-1; the match to TRBD1 covers 7 bases. This CDR3 is built from 13 residues. The J segment lost 3 bases and the V segment lost 2 bases, leaving 0 bases of the junction unmatched. Per the germline V gene, CDR1 is SGHAT and CDR2 is FQNNGV. CDR3 residues: CASSLTGDTEAFF. CDR3 bases: TGTGCCAGCAGCTTAACAGGGGACACTGAAGCTTTCTTT.

The V gene is TRBV28, the J gene TRBJ2-1; D is unclear. From germline, CDR1 is MDHEN and CDR2 SYDVKM. V lost 9 bases to trimming and J lost 4 bases, with 16 bases between them. The CDR3 covers 14 residues. The chain's CDR3 is CASHKVPNYNEQFF. The CDR3 DNA reads as TGTGCCAGTCATAAGGTCCCTAATTACAATGAGCAGTTCTTC.

The rearrangement links TRBV9 to TRBJ2-1, with D hard to call. CDR1 is SGDLS and CDR2 is YYNGEE in the germline V gene. The V and J ends lost 2 bases and 6 bases respectively, with 15 bases between them. This CDR3 has 15 residues. CDR3 nucleotide sequence: TGTGCCAGCAGCGTTCAACCGTCGAAAATCAATGAGCAGTTCTTC. This sequence encodes CASSVQPSKINEQFF.

The chain has TRBV27 and TRBJ2-1; D is perhaps TRBD2 (7 bases). This CDR3 spans 18 amino acids. The germline CDR1 and CDR2 sequences are MNHEY and SMNVEV (reference sequence). The V and J ends lost 2 bases and 4 bases respectively, with 21 bases between them. Here the CDR3 DNA reads TGTGCCAGCAGTTTACTAGGACAGCGACTAGCTCGATACAATGAGCAGTTCTTC. Translating it yields CASSLLGQRLARYNEQFF.

The gene calls are TRBV13 and TRBJ1-5; D unresolved. V shed 0 bases and J shed 4 bases, with 19 bases lying between them. The CDR3 is 18 amino acids. Germline-derived CDR1 and CDR2 are PRHDT and FYEKMQ (reference sequence). The CDR3 region is CASSLGKPGGFGNQPQHF. The CDR3 nucleotides read TGTGCCAGCAGCTTAGGTAAACCGGGAGGGTTTGGGAATCAGCCCCAGCATTTT.

The chain has TRBV28 and TRBJ2-2, with a weak D call TRBD2 (6 bases). Trimming stripped 2 bases from V and 3 bases from J, with 16 bases between. Germline assignment: CDR1 MDHEN and CDR2 SYDVKM. This CDR3 contains 17 residues. The CDR3 loop reads CASSLTGALKDTGELFF. The CDR3 DNA follows: TGTGCCAGCAGTTTAACGGGAGCCCTCAAGGACACCGGGGAGCTGTTTTTT.

The chain couples TRBV29-1 to TRBJ1-1, with D tentatively TRBD1 (5 bases). Germline loops: CDR1 SQVTM, CDR2 ANQGSEA. Trimming removed 7 bases at V and 1 base at J, with 13 bases between. This CDR3 spans 13 amino acids. CDR3 sequence reads: CSGGTGRNTEAFF. The CDR3 DNA sequence: TGCAGCGGCGGGACTGGGAGGAACACTGAAGCTTTCTTT.

This chain joins TRBV4-3 and TRBJ2-5; 9 positions match TRBD2. This CDR3 is 15 amino acids long. The V gene end was trimmed by 4 bases and the J gene end by 5 bases; junction bases not matched to a gene: 8. Germline V gives CDR1 LGHNA, CDR2 YSLEER. The CDR3 DNA follows: TGCGCCAGCAGCCTCGGACTAGCGTCCGGGGAGACCCAGTACTTC. Amino acids: CASSLGLASGETQYF.

The chain is built from TRBV28 and TRBJ1-2; a weak D match, TRBD1 (5 bases). Germline V gene data show CDR1 as MDHEN and CDR2 as SYDVKM. The CDR3 length is 13 residues. Deletions cut 4 bases from V and 6 bases from J, with 12 bases between. CDR3 nucleotide sequence: TGTGCCAGCAGTTCCGGGCCGGGGCATGGCTACACCTTC. It yields the protein CASSSGPGHGYTF.

The sample holds a few counts of this clone. V gene TRBV7-2 combines with J gene TRBJ2-3; no firm D call. The CDR3 totals 14 residues. The V gene lost 5 bases and the J gene lost 1 base, with 10 bases spanning the gap. The germline V gene has CDR1 SGHTA and CDR2 FQGNSA. CDR3 nucleotides: TGTGCCAGCAGCCAGAGCTGGGGCACAGATACGCAGTATTTT. This sequence encodes CASSQSWGTDTQYF.

The chain uses TRBV29-1 and TRBJ1-1, with TRBD1 matching 8 bases. Germline assignment: CDR1 SQVTM and CDR2 ANQGSEA. J was trimmed by 8 bases and V by 4 bases; bases with no gene match: 18. CDR3 length: 16 residues. CDR3 region: CSVGLGQGRLTTEAFF. The DNA for the CDR3 is TGCAGCGTTGGATTAGGACAGGGACGGTTGACAACCGAAGCTTTCTTT.

This clone was detected once. V is TRBV6-6 and J is TRBJ1-1; the match to TRBD1 covers 7 bases. CDR1 and CDR2 from the germline V gene are MNHNY and SVGAGI (reference sequence). J lost 11 bases, V lost 6 bases, and 15 bases had no gene match. This CDR3 has 14 amino acids. The CDR3, as DNA: TGTGCCAGCAGCTCTCCCGAGACAGGGTTTAGTGCTTTCTTT. It specifies CASSSPETGFSAFF.

The chain carries TRBV5-4 and TRBJ1-2; TRBD1 matches at 10 bases. The CDR3 runs to 14 residues. Germline values: CDR1 SGHNT, CDR2 YYREEE (reference sequence). V dropped 3 bases and J dropped 4; count of bases not matched to a gene: 3. CDR3 residues: CASSSRDRGYGYTF. DNA of the CDR3: TGTGCCAGCAGCTCCCGGGACAGGGGCTATGGCTACACCTTC.

About this clone: Other nucleotide sequences from this sample produce the same CDR3. This chain joins TRBV30 and TRBJ1-3; the D is unclear. The V gene lost 1 base and the J gene lost 0 bases, with 4 bases spanning the gap. The CDR3 is made up of 13 amino acids. Germline V gives CDR1 GTSNPN, CDR2 SVGIG (reference sequence). This chain's CDR3 is CAWSGSSGNTIYF. The CDR3 nucleotides read TGTGCCTGGAGTGGCAGCTCTGGAAACACCATATATTTT.

V usage is TRBV9 and J usage is TRBJ1-3; D not certain. The CDR3 is 15 residues long. The V gene's germline CDR1 is SGDLS and CDR2 YYNGEE. The germline V and J ends were trimmed by 5 bases and 0 bases, with 12 bases remaining between them. The CDR3 nucleotides are TGTGCCAGCAGAGATGGACCGACCTCTGGAAACACCATATATTTT. Its translation: CASRDGPTSGNTIYF. Looking up the rest from reference TRBV9 and TRBJ1-3 gives the full variable domain: DSGVTQTPKHLITATGQRVTLRCSPRSGDLSVYWYQQSLDQGLQFLIQYYNGEERAKGNILERFSAQQFPDLHSELNLSSLELGDSALYFCASRDGPTSGNTIYFGEGSWLTVV.